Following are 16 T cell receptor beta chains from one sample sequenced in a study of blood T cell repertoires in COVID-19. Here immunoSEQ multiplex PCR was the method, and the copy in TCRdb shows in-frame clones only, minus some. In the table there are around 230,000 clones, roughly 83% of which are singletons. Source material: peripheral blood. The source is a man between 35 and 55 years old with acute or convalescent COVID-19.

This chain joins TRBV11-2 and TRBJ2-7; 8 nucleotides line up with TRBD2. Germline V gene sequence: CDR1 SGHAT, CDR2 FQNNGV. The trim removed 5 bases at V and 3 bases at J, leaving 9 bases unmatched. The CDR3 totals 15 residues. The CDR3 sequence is CASSPWTSRDYEQYF. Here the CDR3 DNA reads TGTGCCAGCAGCCCATGGACTAGCCGTGACTACGAGCAGTACTTC.

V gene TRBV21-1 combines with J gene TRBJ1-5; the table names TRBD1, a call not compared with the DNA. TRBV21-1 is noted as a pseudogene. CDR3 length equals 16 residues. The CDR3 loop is CASSRGRGEGNQPQHF. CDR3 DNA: TGTGCCAGCAGCAGGGGCAGGGGCGAGGGCAATCAGCCCCAGCATTTT.

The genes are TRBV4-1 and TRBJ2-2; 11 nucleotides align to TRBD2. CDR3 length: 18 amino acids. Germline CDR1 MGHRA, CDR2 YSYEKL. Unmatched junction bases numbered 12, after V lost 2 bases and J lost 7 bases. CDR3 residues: CASSQFVASGRLSGELFF. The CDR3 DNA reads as TGCGCCAGCAGCCAATTCGTGGCTAGCGGGAGGCTTAGCGGGGAGCTGTTTTTT.

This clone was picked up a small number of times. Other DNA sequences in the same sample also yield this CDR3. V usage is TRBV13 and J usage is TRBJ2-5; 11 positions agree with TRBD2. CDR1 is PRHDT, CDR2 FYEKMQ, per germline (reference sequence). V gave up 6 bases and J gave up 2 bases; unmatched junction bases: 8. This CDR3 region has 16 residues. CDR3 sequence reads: CASSLLTSGTQETQYF. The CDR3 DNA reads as TGTGCCAGCAGTCTCTTGACTAGCGGGACTCAAGAGACCCAGTACTTC.

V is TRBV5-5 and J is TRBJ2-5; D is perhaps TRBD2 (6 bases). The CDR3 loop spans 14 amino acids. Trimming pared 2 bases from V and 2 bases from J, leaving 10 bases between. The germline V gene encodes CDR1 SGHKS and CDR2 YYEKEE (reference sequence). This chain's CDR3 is CASSFFSGQETQYF. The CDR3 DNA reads TGTGCCAGCAGCTTCTTTAGCGGTCAAGAGACCCAGTACTTC.

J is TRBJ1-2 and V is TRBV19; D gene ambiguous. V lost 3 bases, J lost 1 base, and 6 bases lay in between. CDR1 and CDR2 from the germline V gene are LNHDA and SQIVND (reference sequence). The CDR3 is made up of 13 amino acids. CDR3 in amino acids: CASSIGVNYGYTF. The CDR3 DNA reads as TGTGCCAGTAGTATCGGGGTTAACTATGGCTACACCTTC.

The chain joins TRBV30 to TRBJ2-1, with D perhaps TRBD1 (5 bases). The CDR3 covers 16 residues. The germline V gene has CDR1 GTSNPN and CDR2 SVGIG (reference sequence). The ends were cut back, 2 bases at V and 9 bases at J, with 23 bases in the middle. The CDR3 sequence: CAWSLTLGRGLGEQFF. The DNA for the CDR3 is TGTGCCTGGAGTCTCACTTTGGGAAGGGGCCTGGGTGAGCAGTTCTTC.

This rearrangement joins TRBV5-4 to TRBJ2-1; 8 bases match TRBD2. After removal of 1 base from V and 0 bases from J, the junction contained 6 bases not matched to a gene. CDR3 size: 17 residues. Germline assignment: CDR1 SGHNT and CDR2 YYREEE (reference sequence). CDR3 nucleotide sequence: TGTGCCAGCAGCTTGTCACTAGCGGATAGCTCCTACAATGAGCAGTTCTTC. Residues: CASSLSLADSSYNEQFF.

The CDR3 DNA is TGTGCCAGCAGCCAGGGACAGGGCAATTCACCCCTCCACTTT. Amino acid sequence: CASSQGQGNSPLHF. V gene TRBV11-2 combines with J gene TRBJ1-6; TRBD1 aligns across 9 bases. Germline V gene lookup returns CDR1 SGHAT and CDR2 FQNNGV. The CDR3 sequence is 14 residues long. The junction had 3 bases not matched to a gene; V was cut back by 5 bases and J by 7 bases.

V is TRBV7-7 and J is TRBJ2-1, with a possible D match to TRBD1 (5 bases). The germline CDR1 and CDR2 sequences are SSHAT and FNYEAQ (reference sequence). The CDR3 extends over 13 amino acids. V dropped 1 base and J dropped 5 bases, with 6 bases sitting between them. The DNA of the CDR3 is TGTGCCAGCAGCTTAGGACAGAACAATGAGCAGTTCTTC. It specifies CASSLGQNNEQFF.

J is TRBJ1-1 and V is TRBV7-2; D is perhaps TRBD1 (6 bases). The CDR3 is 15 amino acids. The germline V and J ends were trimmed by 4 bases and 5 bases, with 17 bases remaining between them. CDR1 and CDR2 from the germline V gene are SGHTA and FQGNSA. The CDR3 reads CASSSRRGGRTEAFF. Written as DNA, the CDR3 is TGTGCCAGCAGCTCTAGGAGGGGGGGGCGAACTGAAGCTTTCTTT.

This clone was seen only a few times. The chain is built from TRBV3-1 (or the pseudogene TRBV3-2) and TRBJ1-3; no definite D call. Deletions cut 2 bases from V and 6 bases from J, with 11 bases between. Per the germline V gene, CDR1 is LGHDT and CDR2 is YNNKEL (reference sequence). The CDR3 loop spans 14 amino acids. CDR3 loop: CASSQTWSSNTIYF. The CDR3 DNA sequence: TGTGCCAGCAGCCAAACTTGGAGTTCAAACACCATATATTTT.

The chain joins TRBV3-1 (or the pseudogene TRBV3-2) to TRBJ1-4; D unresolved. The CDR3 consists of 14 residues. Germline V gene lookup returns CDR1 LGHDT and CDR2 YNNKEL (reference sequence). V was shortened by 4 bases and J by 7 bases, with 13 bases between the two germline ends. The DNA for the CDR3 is TGTGCCAGCAGCCCTGGAGTGGAGGGTGAAAAACTGTTTTTT. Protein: CASSPGVEGEKLFF.

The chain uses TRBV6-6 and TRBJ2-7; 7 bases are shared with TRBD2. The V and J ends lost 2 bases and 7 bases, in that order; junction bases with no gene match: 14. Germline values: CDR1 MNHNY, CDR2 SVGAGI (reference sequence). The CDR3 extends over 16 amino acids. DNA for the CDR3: TGTGCCAGCAGTTACCGGGCCCTGGCGGGAGATCGGGAGCAGTACTTC. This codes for CASSYRALAGDREQYF.

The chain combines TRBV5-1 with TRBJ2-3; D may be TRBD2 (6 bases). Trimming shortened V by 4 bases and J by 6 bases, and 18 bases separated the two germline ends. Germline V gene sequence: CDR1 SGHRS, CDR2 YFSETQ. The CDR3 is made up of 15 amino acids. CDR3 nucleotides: TGCGCCAGCAGCCCCGGGGGTTCGCAAAGCGATACGCAGTATTTT. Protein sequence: CASSPGGSQSDTQYF.

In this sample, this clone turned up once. CDR3 amino acids: CASSRRGGGTDTQYF. CDR3 coding DNA: TGTGCCAGCAGCCGAAGGGGGGGCGGCACAGATACGCAGTATTTT. V and J are TRBV13 and TRBJ2-3; TRBD2 is a possible D gene (7 bases). Germline CDR1 and CDR2: PRHDT and FYEKMQ (reference sequence). The CDR3 covers 15 residues. V was cut by 5 bases and J by 1 base, with 13 bases left in between.